Listed below are T cell receptor beta chains from one sample, sequenced in a study of shared clonotypes between healthy human individuals. Only in-frame clones appear in the TCRdb table, and some are missing; sequencing was by immunoSEQ multiplex PCR. In the table there are 550,000 to 800,000 clones, about 74% of which are singletons. The specimen was memory CD4+ T cells sorted from blood. The receptors shown here come from a woman in her 30s in good health. The CDR3 runs from the conserved cysteine through the conserved F or W. D genes are given only for firm matches. Clone size, where shown, is once, few, many, or a class for clones that have expanded.

D gene	V gene	clone size	J gene	CDR3 protein	CDR3 DNA
-	TRBV6-1	-	TRBJ2-4	CASSDQVLGKNIQYF	TGTGCCAGCAGTGATCAGGTATTAGGCAAAAACATTCAGTACTTC
-	TRBV9	few	TRBJ2-1	CASSVAGTNNEQFF	TGTGCCAGCAGCGTAGCGGGAACCAACAATGAGCAGTTCTTC
-	TRBV9	-	TRBJ2-3	CASSGPRGTDTQYF	TGTGCCAGCAGCGGGCCGCGGGGCACAGATACGCAGTATTTT
-	TRBV5-1	-	TRBJ1-5	CASSLDGQPQHF	TGCGCCAGCAGCTTGGACGGTCAGCCCCAGCATTTT
-	TRBV5-1	few	TRBJ2-5	CASSRTSVEETQYF	TGCGCCAGCAGCCGGACGTCAGTTGAAGAGACCCAGTACTTC
TRBD2	TRBV4-2	-	TRBJ2-3	CASSQDWGTSGVRSVF	TGTGCCAGCAGCCAAGATTGGGGGACTAGCGGAGTACGCAGTGTTTTT
TRBD2	TRBV19	-	TRBJ2-1	CASRGLAGNNEQFF	TGTGCCAGTAGGGGACTAGCGGGAAACAATGAGCAGTTCTTC
TRBD2	TRBV5-6	once	TRBJ2-7	CASSFLSGAYYEQYF	TGTGCCAGCAGCTTTCTTAGCGGGGCTTACTACGAGCAGTACTTC
-	TRBV5-1	-	TRBJ2-5	CASSRDSAQETQYF	TGCGCCAGCAGCCGCGACAGTGCACAAGAGACCCAGTACTTC
-	TRBV5-1	-	TRBJ1-1	CASSLAQVGTEAFF	TGCGCCAGCAGCTTGGCACAGGTGGGGACTGAAGCTTTCTTT
TRBD2	TRBV28	-	TRBJ2-1	CASSLGPVVAGGINEQFF	TGTGCCAGCAGTTTGGGCCCAGTGGTAGCGGGAGGAATCAATGAGCAGTTCTTC
-	TRBV7-2	-	TRBJ2-7	CASRRTSPSSYEQYF	TGTGCCAGCAGGCGTACTAGCCCGAGCTCCTACGAGCAGTACTTC
-	TRBV6-5	-	TRBJ2-5	CASSYSATVETQYF	TGTGCCAGCAGTTACTCCGCTACGGTAGAGACCCAGTACTTC
TRBD2	TRBV2	-	TRBJ2-3	CASSGGGGGFDTQYF	TGTGCCAGCAGTGGGGGGGGAGGTGGATTCGATACGCAGTATTTT
TRBD1	TRBV5-8	-	TRBJ1-2	CASSSFSGTGGIFNYGYTF	TGTGCCAGCAGCTCTTTTTCCGGGACAGGGGGTATCTTTAACTATGGCTACACCTTC
TRBD2	TRBV10-3	-	TRBJ2-1	CAISYGLAGDNEQFF	TGTGCCATCAGTTACGGACTAGCGGGAGACAATGAGCAGTTCTTC
-	TRBV4-2	-	TRBJ2-5	CASSQGQTQETQYF	TGTGCCAGCAGCCAAGGCCAGACACAAGAGACCCAGTACTTC
-	TRBV7-9	few	TRBJ2-1	CASSLAASDEQFF	TGTGCCAGCAGCTTAGCGGCTAGCGATGAGCAGTTCTTC
-	TRBV7-7	-	TRBJ2-1	CASSLSWTASYNEQFF	TGTGCCAGCAGCTTGTCCTGGACAGCATCCTACAATGAGCAGTTCTTC
TRBD2	TRBV7-6	-	TRBJ2-1	CASKLAGSYNEQFF	TGTGCCAGCAAACTAGCGGGAAGCTACAATGAGCAGTTCTTC
-	TRBV28	-	TRBJ1-1	CASHVKNTEAFF	TGTGCCAGTCATGTCAAGAACACTGAAGCTTTCTTT
-	TRBV5-1	-	TRBJ2-3	CASSLGISPDTQYF	TGCGCCAGCAGCTTGGGGATTTCCCCAGATACGCAGTATTTT
-	TRBV21-1	many	TRBJ2-5	CASSKATPTQYF	TGTGCCAGCAGCAAAGCGACTCCCACCCAGTACTTC
TRBD2	TRBV4-1	-	TRBJ2-3	CASTPRSGNNPTDTQYF	TGCGCCAGCACCCCGAGGAGCGGGAATAATCCAACAGATACGCAGTATTTT
TRBD1	TRBV29-1	-	TRBJ1-1	CSVVRQGETEAFF	TGCAGCGTCGTCCGACAGGGTGAAACTGAAGCTTTCTTT
-	TRBV6-1	many	TRBJ1-4	CASSERAEEKLFF	TGTGCCAGCAGTGAACGGGCTGAGGAAAAACTGTTTTTT
TRBD2	TRBV7-2	-	TRBJ2-1	CASSRRREGPNEQFF	TGTGCCAGCAGCCGAAGGCGGGAGGGCCCCAATGAGCAGTTCTTC
-	TRBV27	-	TRBJ2-7	CASSLSSRVTYEQYF	TGTGCCAGCAGTTTATCCAGTAGGGTAACCTACGAGCAGTACTTC
-	TRBV27	once	TRBJ2-7	CASSPRTISYEQYF	TGTGCCAGCAGCCCAAGGACAATTTCCTACGAGCAGTACTTC
-	TRBV2	few	TRBJ2-1	CASSEAGAGIYYNEQFF	TGTGCCAGCAGTGAAGCTGGCGCGGGGATCTATTACAATGAGCAGTTCTTC
-	TRBV7-2	-	TRBJ2-7	CASSYRRNSYEQYF	TGTGCCAGCAGCTATCGACGTAACTCCTACGAGCAGTACTTC
TRBD2	TRBV6-6	few	TRBJ2-3	CASSFAGGPDTQYF	TGTGCCAGCAGTTTCGCGGGAGGACCGGATACGCAGTATTTT
-	TRBV4-1	-	TRBJ1-3	CASSFRQADSGNTVYF	TGCGCCAGCAGCTTCCGACAGGCCGACTCTGGAAACACCGTATATTTT
-	TRBV5-6	many	TRBJ2-5	CASSLRNRETQYF	TGTGCCAGCAGCTTGAGGAATCGGGAGACCCAGTACTTC
-	TRBV7-2	-	TRBJ1-1	CASSLTSGNTEAFF	TGTGCCAGCAGCTTAACTTCAGGAAACACTGAAGCTTTCTTT
-	TRBV5-1	-	TRBJ2-7	CASSSQTGSYEQYF	TGCGCCAGCAGCTCCCAGACCGGGTCCTACGAGCAGTACTTC
TRBD1	TRBV29-1	-	TRBJ2-7	CSGGSGTGDVGEQYF	TGCAGCGGGGGGAGCGGGACAGGGGATGTGGGCGAGCAGTACTTC
TRBD1	TRBV28	-	TRBJ1-2	CASSPRTGATIGYTF	TGTGCCAGCAGTCCGCGGACAGGGGCAACTATCGGCTACACCTTC
-	TRBV19	-	TRBJ1-5	CASSATGRQPQHF	TGTGCCAGTAGTGCGACCGGTAGGCAGCCCCAGCATTTT
TRBD1	TRBV19	-	TRBJ2-7	CASSRQGAVGGLSYEQYF	TGTGCCAGTAGTAGACAGGGGGCGGTGGGAGGCCTCTCCTACGAGCAGTACTTC
TRBD2	TRBV19	-	TRBJ2-7	CASSIATSGSSYEQYF	TGTGCCAGTAGTATAGCGACTAGCGGGAGTTCCTACGAGCAGTACTTC
-	TRBV29-1	-	TRBJ1-3	CSVAGWPSGNTIYF	TGCAGCGTCGCAGGGTGGCCCTCTGGAAACACCATATATTTT
-	TRBV7-3	-	TRBJ1-1	CASSPGGGERSEAFF	TGTGCCAGCAGCCCTGGGGGAGGGGAAAGATCTGAAGCTTTCTTT
TRBD1	TRBV7-6	-	TRBJ1-1	CASSSLWDRPTEAFF	TGTGCCAGCAGCTCCCTGTGGGACAGACCCACTGAAGCTTTCTTT
-	TRBV28	-	TRBJ2-6	CASSSRSRANVLTF	TGTGCCAGCAGTTCGCGTTCGAGGGCCAACGTCCTGACTTTC
-	TRBV5-1	once	TRBJ2-2	CASSSPVSAGELFF	TGCGCCAGCAGCTCACCTGTAAGTGCCGGGGAGCTGTTTTTT
-	TRBV9	few	TRBJ1-1	CASSPQWGPGEAFF	TGTGCCAGCAGCCCCCAGTGGGGGCCAGGTGAAGCTTTCTTT
TRBD1	TRBV25-1	-	TRBJ2-7	CASSEDRGTYEQYF	TGTGCCAGCAGTGAAGACAGGGGTACCTACGAGCAGTACTTC
TRBD2	TRBV19	-	TRBJ2-1	CASSPTAGASHEQFF	TGTGCCAGTAGCCCTACGGCGGGAGCTAGCCATGAGCAGTTCTTC